The 25 T cell receptor beta chains in this list originate from one sample, sequenced in a study of blood T cells in healthy people across ages. Together with a sample-barcoded 5' primer, a J-beta primer mix was included in a second PCR lasting about 6 to 11 cycles. TCRdb itself ran the 5' RACE reads through MiXCR, one entry per CDR3 protein. The sample lists 920,000 or so distinct CDR3 sequences, 40% to 55% seen once, with 18% in the top ten. Sequenced: blood. Receptor source: a woman aged 55 to 70 in good health.

The chain uses TRBV11-2 and TRBJ2-1; TRBD1 aligns across 9 bases. V gave up 5 bases and J gave up 8 bases; unmatched junction bases: 10. Germline CDR1 and CDR2: SGHAT and FQNNGV. The CDR3 spans 15 residues. The chain's CDR3 is CASSPRGTGRDEQFF. The CDR3 DNA reads as TGTGCCAGCAGCCCACGAGGGACAGGGCGGGATGAGCAGTTCTTC.

DNA for the CDR3: TGCAGCGGATTTCGACAGGGGAACACTGAAGCTTTCTTT. Translated, it gives CSGFRQGNTEAFF. The chain is built from TRBV29-1 and TRBJ1-1; the match to TRBD1 covers 7 bases. Losses at the gene ends were 7 bases for V and 1 base for J; bases not matched to a gene: 6. CDR3 length: 13 residues. CDR1 and CDR2 from the germline V gene are SQVTM and ANQGSEA.

The chain couples TRBV2 to TRBJ2-1, with D tentatively TRBD1 (6 bases). This CDR3 is 15 amino acids long. The V gene's germline CDR1 is SNHLY and CDR2 FYNNEI. The germline V and J ends were trimmed by 3 bases and 8 bases, with 17 bases remaining between them. The CDR3 protein is CASSETGQTGDEQFF. As DNA, the CDR3 is TGTGCCAGCAGTGAGACGGGACAAACTGGGGATGAGCAGTTCTTC.

This chain connects TRBV6-2 or TRBV6-3 to TRBJ2-1; TRBD2 agrees at 16 bases. In germline, CDR1 is MNHEY, CDR2 SVGEGT. The CDR3 contains 19 residues. V shed 6 bases and J 6 bases; nucleotides not matched to a gene: 14. CDR3 amino acids: CASSPGTSGRARSPNEQFF. The DNA for the CDR3 is TGTGCCAGCAGCCCCGGGACTAGCGGGAGGGCCAGGTCGCCCAATGAGCAGTTCTTC.

Only one count was recorded for this clonotype. A much larger clone sits a single nucleotide away, making a read error possible. The chain links TRBV7-3 to TRBJ2-3; D is ambiguous. From germline, CDR1 is SGHTA and CDR2 FQGTGA. Trimming pared 0 bases from V and 4 bases from J, leaving 8 bases between. The CDR3 length is 14 residues. The CDR3 DNA reads TGTGCCAGCAGCTTAACGGCGGCTTCAGATACGCAGTATTTT. Translated: CASSLTAASDTQYF.

This clonotype occurred a few times. V and J are TRBV6-1 and TRBJ1-2, with D perhaps TRBD1 (6 bases). Trimming took off 2 bases at V and 3 bases at J, with 10 bases between the two ends. Germline CDR1 MNHNS, CDR2 SASEGT. There are 14 residues in the CDR3. CDR3 loop: CASSERQAHYGYTF. The DNA for the CDR3 is TGTGCCAGCAGTGAACGACAGGCGCACTATGGCTACACCTTC.

The chain joins TRBV12-3 or TRBV12-4 to TRBJ2-3; either TRBD1 or TRBD2 may fit D (5 bases each). The germline V and J ends were trimmed by 8 bases and 6 bases, with 12 bases remaining between them. The CDR3 runs to 12 residues. The CDR3 sequence is CASPGAPDTQYF. CDR3 DNA sequence: TGTGCCAGCCCCGGGGCCCCGGATACGCAGTATTTT.

In its sample, this clonotype was seen a few times. The J gene is TRBJ2-1, the V gene TRBV27; 10 bases match TRBD2. With V trimmed by 5 bases and J by 9 bases, 4 bases remained unmatched. Per germline, CDR1 MNHEY and CDR2 SMNVEV (reference sequence). The CDR3 is 13 amino acids. The CDR3 nucleotides read TGTGCCAGCAGTCAGGGACTAGCGAGTGAGCAGTTCTTC. It translates to CASSQGLASEQFF.

Only a few counts were recorded for this clonotype. The chain recombines TRBV7-2 with TRBJ2-3, with 12 bases fitting TRBD2. CDR3 length equals 17 residues. J lost 0 bases, V lost 3 bases, and 4 bases had no gene match. CDR1 is SGHTA, CDR2 FQGNSA, per germline. The CDR3 loop reads CASSLVGTSGSTDTQYF. The CDR3 DNA is TGTGCCAGCAGCTTGGTCGGGACTAGCGGGAGCACAGATACGCAGTATTTT.

This clonotype has a handful of counts. The genes are TRBV21-1 and TRBJ2-7; the D call of TRBD2 is as the table states it, not checked on the DNA. TRBV21-1 is labeled a pseudogene. The CDR3 has 15 residues. CDR3 sequence: CASSKCQVSRYEQYF. CDR3 in DNA: TGTGCCAGCAGCAAATGTCAGGTCTCCCGCTACGAGCAGTACTTC.

The chain combines TRBV25-1 with TRBJ1-5, with D possibly being TRBD1 (6 bases). This CDR3 region has 13 residues. Trimming shortened V by 6 bases and J by 6 bases, and 12 bases separated the two germline ends. Germline lookup yields CDR1 MGHDK and CDR2 SYGVNS. The CDR3 protein is CASRGRGGQPQHF. The CDR3, as DNA: TGTGCCAGCAGGGGAAGGGGGGGTCAGCCCCAGCATTTT. Filled out from reference TRBV25-1 and TRBJ1-5, the complete variable domain reads EADIYQTPRYLVIGTGKKITLECSQTMGHDKMYWYQQDPGMELHLIHYSYGVNSTEKGDLSSESTVSRIRTEHFPLTLESARPSHTSQYLCASRGRGGQPQHFGDGTRLSIL.

This clonotype was seen a handful of times. This chain uses TRBV7-9 with TRBJ2-7; D remains unclear. V lost 5 bases and J lost 2, with 10 bases in between. The CDR3 is 13 residues long. Germline lookup yields CDR1 SEHNR and CDR2 FQNEAQ (reference sequence). CDR3 amino acids: CASSHSETYEQYF. The CDR3 DNA reads TGTGCCAGCAGCCACTCCGAAACCTACGAGCAGTACTTC.

This clonotype was counted only a few times. This may stem from a read error, because a much larger clone lies one nucleotide away. The chain employs TRBV7-2 and TRBJ2-7; the D gene is possibly TRBD1 (5 bases). CDR3 length equals 15 residues. CDR1 is SGHTA, CDR2 FQGNSA, per germline. Trimming cost V 4 bases and J 2 bases, with 15 bases left between them. Here the CDR3 DNA reads TGTGCCAGCAGCTGCTCAGGGTCTCAGCCCTACGAGCAGTACTTC. Amino acid sequence: CASSCSGSQPYEQYF.

The rearrangement joins TRBV6-2 or TRBV6-3 to TRBJ2-3; TRBD2 aligns across 11 bases. The CDR3 totals 16 residues. The V gene's germline CDR1 is MNHEY and CDR2 SVGEGT. V gave up 2 bases and J gave up 6 bases; unmatched junction bases: 7. CDR3 loop: CASSYLAGGVRDTQYF. In DNA form, the CDR3 reads TGTGCCAGCAGTTACCTAGCGGGAGGCGTTCGCGATACGCAGTATTTT.

J is TRBJ2-7 and V is TRBV2; D is unclear. The ends were cut back, 0 bases at V and 3 bases at J, with 3 bases in the middle. Germline CDR1 SNHLY, CDR2 FYNNEI. The CDR3 extends over 12 amino acids. As DNA, the CDR3 is TGTGCCAGCAGTGAAGCCTTCTACGAGCAGTACTTC. It codes for CASSEAFYEQYF. Supplemented by reference TRBV2 and TRBJ2-7, the full variable domain reads EPEVTQTPSHQVTQMGQEVILRCVPISNHLYFYWYRQILGQKVEFLVSFYNNEISEKSEIFDDQFSVERPDGSNFTLKIRSTKLEDSAMYFCASSEAFYEQYFGPGTRLTVT.

This clonotype has just one count. The chain joins TRBV6-2 or TRBV6-3 to TRBJ2-2; maybe TRBD2 (5 bases). V shed 0 bases and J shed 10 bases, with 12 bases lying between them. CDR1 is MNHEY and CDR2 is SVGEGT in the germline V gene. The CDR3 is 14 amino acids. The CDR3: CASSYSLSGMELFF. The DNA for the CDR3 is TGTGCCAGCAGTTACTCCCTCTCCGGGATGGAGCTGTTTTTT.

The chain recombines TRBV6-5 with TRBJ2-1, with 8 bases fitting TRBD2. Germline V gene lookup returns CDR1 MNHEY and CDR2 SVGAGI. V shed 6 bases and J 2 bases; nucleotides not matched to a gene: 6. This CDR3 is built from 15 residues. The CDR3 DNA is TGTGCCAGCAGCCGTTCGGGGGGGCCCTACAATGAGCAGTTCTTC. It is translated as CASSRSGGPYNEQFF.

This clonotype was observed a handful of times. The V and J genes are TRBV20-1 and TRBJ2-5; weak D call: TRBD1 (6 bases). CDR3 length: 14 amino acids. V lost 2 bases and J 1 base, leaving 11 bases between the germline ends. CDR1 and CDR2 from the germline V gene are DFQATT and SNEGSKA (reference sequence). DNA of the CDR3: TGCAGTGCTAGACCCTGGACAGCCCAAGAGACCCAGTACTTC. Translating gives CSARPWTAQETQYF.

J is TRBJ2-3 and V is TRBV25-1; maybe TRBD1 (6 bases). This CDR3 region has 15 residues. From germline, CDR1 is MGHDK and CDR2 SYGVNS. V lost 6 bases and J 2 bases, leaving 15 bases between the germline ends. The CDR3 DNA sequence: TGTGCCAGCAGAGGGACACGAATAATCACAGATACGCAGTATTTT. Protein: CASRGTRIITDTQYF.

This clonotype was counted between two and nine times. The CDR3 region is CATASPWDGQETQYF. The CDR3, as DNA: TGTGCCACCGCGTCACCCTGGGACGGCCAAGAGACCCAGTACTTC. The chain has TRBV27 and TRBJ2-5; D might be TRBD1 or TRBD2, each matching 5 bases. In germline, CDR1 is MNHEY, CDR2 SMNVEV (reference sequence). Trimming pared 10 bases from V and 1 base from J, leaving 19 bases between. This CDR3 region has 15 residues.

This clonotype occurred many times. The chain recombines TRBV2 with TRBJ2-5; the match to TRBD2 covers 8 bases. CDR3 length: 14 amino acids. CDR1 and CDR2 from the germline V gene are SNHLY and FYNNEI. The V and J ends lost 11 bases and 0 bases, in that order; junction bases with no gene match: 8. CDR3 loop: CAVRALADQETQYF. CDR3 in DNA: TGTGCCGTTAGGGCACTAGCGGACCAAGAGACCCAGTACTTC.

The CDR3 spells CASSQPGLAGKQFF. CDR3 DNA sequence: TGCGCCAGCAGCCAACCGGGACTAGCGGGTAAACAGTTCTTC. The chain couples TRBV5-1 to TRBJ2-1; 12 bases map to TRBD2. This CDR3 is 14 amino acids long. After removal of 4 bases from V and 13 bases from J, the junction contained 9 bases not matched to a gene. Germline loops: CDR1 SGHRS, CDR2 YFSETQ.

This chain connects TRBV5-1 to TRBJ2-7; D might be TRBD1 (5 bases). The V gene's germline CDR1 is SGHRS and CDR2 YFSETQ. The CDR3 spans 12 residues. V was cut by 2 bases and J by 5 bases, with 8 bases left in between. CDR3 nucleotides: TGCGCCAGCAGCTTTGGGGCCGACGAGCAGTACTTC. Translated, it gives CASSFGADEQYF.

This clonotype has just a few counts. The rearrangement joins TRBV4-2 to TRBJ2-5; TRBD1 matches at 10 bases. The CDR3 length is 15 residues. Trimming at V came to 3 bases and at J to 2 bases, leaving 3 bases not matched to a gene. Germline V CDR1 and CDR2: LGHNA, YNFKEQ. CDR3 protein: CASSHGTGDQETQYF. The CDR3 nucleotides read TGTGCCAGCAGCCACGGGACAGGGGATCAAGAGACCCAGTACTTC.

This clonotype was seen just once. The gene calls are TRBV9 and TRBJ2-1, with 11 bases aligning to TRBD2. Losses at the gene ends were 1 base for V and 4 bases for J; bases not matched to a gene: 10. Per germline, CDR1 SGDLS and CDR2 YYNGEE. The CDR3 is 18 amino acids. CDR3 bases: TGTGCCAGCAGCGTAAGTACTAGCGGGAGCTATAAGTACAATGAGCAGTTCTTC. Translation: CASSVSTSGSYKYNEQFF.